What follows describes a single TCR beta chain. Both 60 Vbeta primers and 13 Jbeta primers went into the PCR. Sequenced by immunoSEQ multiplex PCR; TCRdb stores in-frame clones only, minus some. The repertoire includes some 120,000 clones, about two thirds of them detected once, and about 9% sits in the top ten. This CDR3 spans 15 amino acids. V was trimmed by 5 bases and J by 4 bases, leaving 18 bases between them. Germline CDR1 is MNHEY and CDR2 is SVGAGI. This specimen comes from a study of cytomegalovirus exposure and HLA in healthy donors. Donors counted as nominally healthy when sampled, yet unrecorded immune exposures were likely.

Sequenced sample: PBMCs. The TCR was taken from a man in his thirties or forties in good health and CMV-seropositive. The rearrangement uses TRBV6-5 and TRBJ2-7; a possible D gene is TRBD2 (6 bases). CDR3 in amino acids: CASSIGRGGKYEQYF. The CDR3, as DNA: TGTGCCAGCAGTATCGGAAGGGGAGGAAAGTACGAGCAGTACTTC.